The T cell receptor beta chain under discussion was sequenced for a study of sequential checkpoint blockade in melanoma. Profiling relied on immunoSEQ multiplex PCR, and the TCRdb table lists in-frame clones only, not all of them. The sample consists of approximately 20,000 clones, over 60% of them appearing once. V lost 0 bases and J 7 bases, leaving 8 bases between the germline ends. The length of the CDR3 is 12 residues. Looked up from germline, CDR1 is SGHDT and CDR2 is YYEEEE. The sample's treatment: randomized to nivolumab then ipilimumab (arm A) or the reverse (arm B). Sorted cells were live CD3+CD8+, lacking CD19 and CD56, from PBMCs.

This clonotype was sampled from a human donor with melanoma. The chain combines TRBV5-6 with TRBJ2-7; TRBD2 might be the D (6 bases). The source was CD8+ T cells sorted from blood (inferred from file names), collected from a patient given nivolumab and ipilimumab in sequence. The CDR3 protein is CASSLGDWEQYF. The CDR3, as DNA: TGTGCCAGCAGCTTGGGGGACTGGGAGCAGTACTTC. Filled out from reference TRBV5-6 and TRBJ2-7, the complete variable domain reads DAGVTQSPTHLIKTRGQQVTLRCSPKSGHDTVSWYQQALGQGPQFIFQYYEEEERQRGNFPDRFSGHQFPNYSSELNVNALLLGDSALYLCASSLGDWEQYFGPGTRLTVT.